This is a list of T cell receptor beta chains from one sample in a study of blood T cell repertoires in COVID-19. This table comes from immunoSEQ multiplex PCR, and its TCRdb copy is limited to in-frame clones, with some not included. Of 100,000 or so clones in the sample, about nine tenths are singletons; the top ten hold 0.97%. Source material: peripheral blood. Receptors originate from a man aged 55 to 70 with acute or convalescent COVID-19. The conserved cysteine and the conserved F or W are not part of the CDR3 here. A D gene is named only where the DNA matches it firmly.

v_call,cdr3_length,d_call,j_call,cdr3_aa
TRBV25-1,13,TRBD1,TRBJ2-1,ASREPGQGKRGQF
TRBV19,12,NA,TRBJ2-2,ASSTQGNTGELF
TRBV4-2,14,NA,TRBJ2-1,ASSHPGLTSYNEQF
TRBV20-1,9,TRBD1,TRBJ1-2,SSGQLYGYT
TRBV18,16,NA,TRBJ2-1,ASSPLRGATLPYNEQF
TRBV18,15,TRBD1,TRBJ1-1,ASRPPGQGLGYTEAF
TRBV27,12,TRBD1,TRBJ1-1,ASSLTGRRTEAF
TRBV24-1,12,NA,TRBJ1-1,ATSGGQWNTEAF
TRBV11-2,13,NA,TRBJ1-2,ASSLDGALGYGYT
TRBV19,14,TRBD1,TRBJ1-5,ASSIGGQSFNQPQH
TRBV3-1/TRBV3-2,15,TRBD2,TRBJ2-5,ASSQDASGRVGETQY
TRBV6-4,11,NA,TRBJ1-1,ASSVMTGTEAF
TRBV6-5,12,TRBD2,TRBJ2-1,ASARRESYNEQF
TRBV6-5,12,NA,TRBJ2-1,ASRETGQSNEQF
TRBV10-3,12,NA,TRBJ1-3,AIRSGPSGNTIY
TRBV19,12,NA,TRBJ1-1,ASSIKRSDTEAF
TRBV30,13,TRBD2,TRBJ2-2,AWKGTSGNTGELF
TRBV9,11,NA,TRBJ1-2,ASSVSGNYGYT
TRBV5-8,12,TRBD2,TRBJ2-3,ASSLSSGRDTQY
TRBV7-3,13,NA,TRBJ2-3,ASGLGSGGTDTQY
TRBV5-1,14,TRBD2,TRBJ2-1,ASSLIPGLVSDEQF
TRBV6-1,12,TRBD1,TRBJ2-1,ASSEGTGGDEQF
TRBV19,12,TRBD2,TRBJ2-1,ASSFRTSGDEQF
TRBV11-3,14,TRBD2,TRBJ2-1,ASSPRAGGSYNEQF
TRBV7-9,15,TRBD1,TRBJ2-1,ASSPTLGGVVDDEQF
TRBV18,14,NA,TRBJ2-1,ASSRDRQESYNEQF
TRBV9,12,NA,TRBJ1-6,ASSVGTNNSPLH
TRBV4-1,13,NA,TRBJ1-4,ASSQEDIRSEKLF
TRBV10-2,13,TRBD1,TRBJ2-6,ASLGQGTGANVLT
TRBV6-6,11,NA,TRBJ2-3,ASRQGSTDTQY
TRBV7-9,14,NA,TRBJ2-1,ASSLGTAGFYNEQF
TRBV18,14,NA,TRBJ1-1,ASSLKTGSMNTEAF
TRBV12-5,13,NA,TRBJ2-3,ASGKPTESTDTQY
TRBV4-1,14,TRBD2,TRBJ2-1,ASSQDGGRTYNEQF
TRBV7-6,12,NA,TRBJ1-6,ASSLYPRNSPLH
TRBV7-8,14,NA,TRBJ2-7,ASSSSGTPSSYEQY
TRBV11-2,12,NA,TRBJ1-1,ASSRQARNTEAF
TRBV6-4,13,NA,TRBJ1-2,ASRAEGGGNYGYT
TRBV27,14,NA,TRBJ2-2,ASSSIASPVAGELF
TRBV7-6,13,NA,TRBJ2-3,ASSLYQRGTDTQY
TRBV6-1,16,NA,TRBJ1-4,ASSGRDTRSPVFEKLF
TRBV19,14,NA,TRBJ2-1,ASSIDAGLPYNEQF
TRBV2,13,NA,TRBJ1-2,ASSGQGPHAGGYT
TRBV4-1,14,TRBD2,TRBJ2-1,ASSRSGRVVYNEQF
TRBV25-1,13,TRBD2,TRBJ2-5,ASSQSGSVRQTQY
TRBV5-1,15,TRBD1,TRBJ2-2,ASSITGGRENTGELF
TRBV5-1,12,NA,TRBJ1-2,ASSLSGGDYGYT
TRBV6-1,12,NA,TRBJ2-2,ASSEDQGTGELF
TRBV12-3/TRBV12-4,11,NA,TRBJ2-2,ASSLLETGELF
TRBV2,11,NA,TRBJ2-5,ASSVLRQETQY
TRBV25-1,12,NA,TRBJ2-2,ASSEYMRTGELF
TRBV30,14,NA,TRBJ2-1,AWSFGGLIADNEQF